This T cell receptor (beta chain) was obtained from a study of T cell repertoires in cytomegalovirus infection. At the level of the study: A matching HLA type, together with CMV infection, was signaled by public TCR beta signatures.

This CDR3 has 16 residues. Between the trimmed V and J ends, which lost 3 bases and 7 bases, there was a span of 18 bases. Looked up from germline, CDR1 is KGHDR and CDR2 is SFDVKD. Each CDR3 protein is one row after TCRdb ran MiXCR on the reads. Counted here are fewer than 550,000 distinct CDR3 sequences, 25% to 40% occurring once; the ten biggest clones make up roughly an eighth. Sequencing used PBMCs. The receptor comes from a human donor in good health (CMV status not recorded). Some clones in this sample may be carry-over from other donors' samples. The J gene is TRBJ2-1, the V gene TRBV24-1, with D perhaps matching TRBD2 (6 bases). The CDR3 sequence is CATSDDSGLGWNEQFF. The CDR3 DNA reads TGTGCCACCAGTGATGATAGCGGCCTGGGTTGGAATGAGCAGTTCTTC.